The present T cell receptor beta chain was sequenced within a study of blood T cell repertoires in COVID-19. V shed 6 bases and J 9 bases; nucleotides not matched to a gene: 8. The CDR3 extends over 13 amino acids. Germline assignment: CDR1 MNHNS and CDR2 SASEGT. Sequencing used immunoSEQ multiplex PCR; TCRdb keeps in-frame clones, though not all of them. The sample lists 400,000 to 450,000 clones; less than 95% were seen once. Allocation to cohorts depended on clinical history reported by the participants. Sequences were obtained from PBMCs or T cells enriched from blood (not recorded which). V usage is TRBV6-1 and J usage is TRBJ1-2; 9 positions match TRBD1. The TCR sequence derives from a man aged 18 to 30 who had recovered from COVID-19. The CDR3 spells CASSYPGQGSYTF. CDR3 in DNA: TGTGCCAGCAGCTACCCGGGACAGGGAAGCTACACCTTC.